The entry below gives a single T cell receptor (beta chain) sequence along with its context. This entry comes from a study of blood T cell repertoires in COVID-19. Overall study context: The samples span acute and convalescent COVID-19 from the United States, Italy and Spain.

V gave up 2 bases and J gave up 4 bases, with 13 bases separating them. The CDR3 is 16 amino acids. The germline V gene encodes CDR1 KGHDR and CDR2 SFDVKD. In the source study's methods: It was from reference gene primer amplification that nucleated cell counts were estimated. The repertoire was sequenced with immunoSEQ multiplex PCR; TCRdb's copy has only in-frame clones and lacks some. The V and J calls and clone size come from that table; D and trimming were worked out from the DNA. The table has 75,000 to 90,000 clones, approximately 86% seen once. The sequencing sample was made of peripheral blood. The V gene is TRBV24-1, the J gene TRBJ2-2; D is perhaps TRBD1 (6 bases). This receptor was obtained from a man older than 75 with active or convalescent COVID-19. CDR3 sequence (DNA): TGTGCCACCAGTGATTCAGGACAAGGGGGCACCGGGGAGCTGTTTTTT. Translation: CATSDSGQGGTGELFF.